This record concerns one TCR beta chain sequence. The sample originates from a study of cytomegalovirus exposure and HLA in healthy donors. While the first cohort had fewer than 850 subjects, the donors belonged to the separate validation cohort of roughly 130 subjects. The protocol was immunoSEQ multiplex PCR, while the TCRdb copy is restricted to in-frame clones and leaves out a portion. The sample lists 120,000 or so clones, around 90% occurring once. The CDR3 is made up of 16 amino acids. Germline V gene lookup returns CDR1 SGHAT and CDR2 FQNNGV. Trimming removed 5 bases from V and 0 bases from J, with 11 bases in between.

Sequenced input: PBMCs. The chain is built from TRBV11-2 and TRBJ2-6; the D is unclear. The TCR sequence derives from a woman under 30 in good health and CMV-seronegative. The CDR3: CASSPGPDSGANVLTF. The DNA of the CDR3 is TGTGCCAGCAGCCCGGGTCCTGACTCTGGGGCCAACGTCCTGACTTTC.